The 23 T cell receptor beta chains below come from one sample, sequenced in a study of PD-L1 blockade in urothelial cancer. Time point in this sample: peripheral blood 6 weeks after treatment start. TCRdb's copy holds only in-frame clones and misses some; the assay was immunoSEQ multiplex PCR. The table has 38,000 or so clones, 80% to 90% seen once. The sample was PBMCs, taken around atezolizumab (anti-PD-L1) treatment. The receptors come from a man between 65 and 79 years old with urothelial cancer.

The chain carries TRBV27 and TRBJ2-2, with 8 bases aligning to TRBD1. Trimming removed 1 base from V and 5 bases from J; junction bases left unmatched: 3. The CDR3 spans 15 residues. Germline CDR1 MNHEY, CDR2 SMNVEV (reference sequence). CDR3 amino acids: CASSLYQGATGELFF. DNA for the CDR3: TGTGCCAGCAGTTTATATCAGGGGGCTACCGGGGAGCTGTTTTTT.

V and J are TRBV6-1 and TRBJ1-5; 8 bases line up with TRBD1. The germline V gene has CDR1 MNHNS and CDR2 SASEGT. With 6 bases clipped from V and 5 bases from J, the junction kept 6 bases outside the gene matches. This CDR3 spans 14 amino acids. This CDR3 reads CASSRQGPYQPQHF. CDR3 DNA sequence: TGTGCCAGCAGCAGACAGGGGCCATATCAGCCCCAGCATTTT.

V gene TRBV19 combines with J gene TRBJ2-7; D may be TRBD2 (5 bases). CDR1 and CDR2 from the germline V gene are LNHDA and SQIVND (reference sequence). V was pared by 4 bases and J by 2 bases, with 9 bases between. The CDR3 sequence is 13 residues long. DNA of the CDR3: TGTGCCAGTAGTAGCCTAGCACCCTACGAGCAGTACTTC. Its translation is CASSSLAPYEQYF.

V is TRBV5-1 and J is TRBJ2-3; 10 bases fit TRBD2. The germline V gene encodes CDR1 SGHRS and CDR2 YFSETQ. V shed 4 bases, J shed 7 bases, and the junction held 9 bases outside the gene matches. The CDR3 is made up of 15 amino acids. The CDR3 coding sequence is TGCGCCAGCAGCGCTAGCGGGAGTGGGGAACATACGCAGTATTTT. Translation: CASSASGSGEHTQYF.

This clone was recorded a few times. CDR3 bases: TGTGCCAGCAGCTTGGGCGGGGATGAGGGGTATCAGCCCCAGCATTTT. Translation: CASSLGGDEGYQPQHF. The chain couples TRBV5-6 to TRBJ1-5; D may be TRBD1 (5 bases). The ends were cut back, 0 bases at V and 5 bases at J, with 15 bases in the middle. The CDR3 sequence is 16 residues long. Germline V gene sequence: CDR1 SGHDT, CDR2 YYEEEE.

The rearrangement links TRBV9 to TRBJ2-1, with a weak D call TRBD2 (6 bases). This CDR3 contains 14 residues. V was cut by 4 bases and J by 4 bases, with 12 bases left in between. Germline lookup yields CDR1 SGDLS and CDR2 YYNGEE. CDR3 region: CASSMGLSYNEQFF. The CDR3 nucleotides are TGTGCCAGCAGCATGGGACTTTCTTACAATGAGCAGTTCTTC.

J is TRBJ2-2 and V is TRBV2, with TRBD1 as a possible D gene (6 bases). The germline V gene encodes CDR1 SNHLY and CDR2 FYNNEI. This CDR3 is 15 amino acids long. V dropped 2 bases and J dropped 4 bases, with 11 bases sitting between them. CDR3 in amino acids: CASSEQGRGTGELFF. In DNA, the CDR3 is TGTGCCAGCAGTGAACAGGGCAGGGGCACCGGGGAGCTGTTTTTT.

V gene TRBV5-8 combines with J gene TRBJ2-7; TRBD1 matches 9 bases. CDR1 is SGHTS and CDR2 is YDEGEE in the germline V gene. This CDR3 comprises 15 residues. V was pared by 1 base and J by 2 bases, with 4 bases of the junction left unmatched. The chain's CDR3 is CASSLPRDRAYEQYF. The CDR3 nucleotides read TGTGCCAGCAGCTTGCCCCGGGACAGGGCCTACGAGCAGTACTTC.

This clone was seen a single time. The chain uses TRBV11-3 and TRBJ2-7; 8 nucleotides align to TRBD2. The junction had 11 bases not matched to a gene; V was cut back by 5 bases and J by 2 bases. The CDR3 is 16 residues long. The germline CDR1 and CDR2 sequences are SGHNT and YENEEA. The DNA for the CDR3 is TGTGCCAGCAGCCTCGGGGGGGGCGGGGGAACCTACGAGCAGTACTTC. This sequence encodes CASSLGGGGGTYEQYF.

This clone was seen just once. V is TRBV6-1 and J is TRBJ2-3, with 9 bases lining up with TRBD2. J gave up 2 bases and V 3 bases, and 9 bases lay outside the gene matches. Germline assignment: CDR1 MNHNS and CDR2 SASEGT. The CDR3 has 17 residues. The CDR3 here is CASSDGRAGGYTDTQYF. The CDR3 DNA reads as TGTGCCAGCAGTGATGGGAGAGCGGGGGGATACACAGATACGCAGTATTTT.

The chain combines TRBV29-1 with TRBJ1-1; D call uncertain. V shed 1 base and J shed 4 bases, with 10 bases lying between them. CDR1 SQVTM and CDR2 ANQGSEA come from the germline V gene. This CDR3 spans 13 amino acids. The CDR3 DNA is TGCAGCGTTGAAGGGACTCTCGGCACTGAAGCTTTCTTT. Translated, it gives CSVEGTLGTEAFF.

This chain connects TRBV19 to TRBJ2-2; 12 bases are a match to TRBD2. Germline CDR1 reads LNHDA; CDR2 reads SQIVND (reference sequence). The J segment lost 5 bases and the V segment lost 6 bases, leaving 4 bases of the junction unmatched. The CDR3 runs to 15 residues. This chain's CDR3 is CASRRLAGVTGELFF. The CDR3 nucleotides are TGTGCCAGTAGGAGACTAGCGGGAGTAACCGGGGAGCTGTTTTTT.

The V and J genes are TRBV11-2 and TRBJ1-2, with TRBD1 matching 7 bases. After removal of 6 bases from V and 5 bases from J, the junction contained 9 bases not matched to a gene. CDR3 length: 14 amino acids. The germline CDR1 and CDR2 sequences are SGHAT and FQNNGV. The CDR3 protein is CASSTQGSDYGYTF. For the CDR3, the DNA is TGTGCCAGCAGTACACAGGGGTCGGATTATGGCTACACCTTC.

V is TRBV2 and J is TRBJ2-6; 7 nucleotides match TRBD1. The germline V gene has CDR1 SNHLY and CDR2 FYNNEI. J gave up 0 bases and V 7 bases, and 12 bases lay outside the gene matches. The CDR3 totals 18 residues. The CDR3, as DNA: TGTGCCAGCAAAAGGTGGACAGGAAGAGACTCTGGGGCCAACGTCCTGACTTTC. This codes for CASKRWTGRDSGANVLTF.

J is TRBJ1-3 and V is TRBV18, with 8 positions matching TRBD1. The CDR3 has 15 residues. CDR1 is KGHSH and CDR2 is LQKENI in the germline V gene. Germline trimming cut 6 bases from V and 1 base from J; bases unmatched to any gene: 5. CDR3 in DNA: TGTGCCAGCTCGGACAGGGACCTTTCTGGAAACACCATATATTTT. Protein sequence: CASSDRDLSGNTIYF.

The gene calls are TRBV5-1 and TRBJ2-2; weak D call: TRBD2 (7 bases). V lost 4 bases and J 3 bases, leaving 22 bases between the germline ends. The CDR3 length is 18 residues. The V gene's germline CDR1 is SGHRS and CDR2 YFSETQ. In DNA, the CDR3 is TGCGCCAGCAGCCCGGCAGGGGTCCGAGCGGGGTACACCGGGGAGCTGTTTTTT. Translating it yields CASSPAGVRAGYTGELFF. Combining the CDR3 with reference TRBV5-1 and TRBJ2-2 gives the whole variable domain KAGVTQTPRYLIKTRGQQVTLSCSPISGHRSVSWYQQTPGQGLQFLFEYFSETQRNKGNFPGRFSGRQFSNSRSEMNVSTLELGDSALYLCASSPAGVRAGYTGELFFGEGSRLTVL.

In its sample, this clone was seen a few times. The genes are TRBV28 and TRBJ1-2, with D perhaps TRBD1 (5 bases). Trimming removed 3 bases at V and 4 bases at J, with 9 bases between. CDR1 MDHEN and CDR2 SYDVKM come from the germline V gene. The CDR3 runs to 13 residues. The CDR3 loop is CASSLTARYGYTF. The CDR3 DNA is TGTGCCAGCAGTTTGACAGCCCGCTATGGCTACACCTTC.

The chain joins TRBV28 to TRBJ1-4; no reliable D call. The V gene's germline CDR1 is MDHEN and CDR2 SYDVKM. V gave up 3 bases and J gave up 0 bases, with 8 bases separating them. The CDR3 is 15 residues long. The CDR3 is CASSFGGATNEKLFF. CDR3 DNA sequence: TGTGCCAGCAGTTTCGGCGGAGCAACTAATGAAAAACTGTTTTTT.

V is TRBV14 and J is TRBJ2-5; D perhaps matches TRBD1 (5 bases). Between the trimmed V and J ends, which lost 0 bases and 5 bases, there was a span of 10 bases. CDR1 and CDR2 from the germline V gene are SGHDN and FVKESK. CDR3 length: 14 residues. In DNA, the CDR3 is TGTGCCAGCAGCCAAGACGCAGGGCGGGAGACCCAGTACTTC. It yields the protein CASSQDAGRETQYF.

The rearrangement joins TRBV10-1 to TRBJ2-1, with D possibly TRBD1 on 6 matching bases. V lost 3 bases and J 4 bases, leaving 10 bases between the germline ends. The V gene's germline CDR1 is WNHNN and CDR2 SYGVQD (reference sequence). The CDR3 covers 14 residues. This chain's CDR3 is CASSEGGAYNEQFF. The CDR3 DNA follows: TGCGCCAGCAGTGAAGGGGGAGCGTACAATGAGCAGTTCTTC.

In its sample, this clone was seen a few times. The genes are TRBV4-1 and TRBJ2-3; TRBD2 matches 9 bases. The CDR3 covers 17 residues. Losses at the gene ends were 1 base for V and 4 bases for J; bases not matched to a gene: 9. From germline, CDR1 is MGHRA and CDR2 YSYEKL. In DNA, the CDR3 is TGCGCCAGCAGCCAAGTGCGCCTAGCGGGAAGGTCAGATACGCAGTATTTT. Encoded protein: CASSQVRLAGRSDTQYF.

The chain carries TRBV5-1 and TRBJ2-5; possibly TRBD2 for D (7 bases). CDR1 and CDR2 from the germline V gene are SGHRS and YFSETQ. CDR3 length: 16 residues. V was pared by 2 bases and J by 4 bases, with 18 bases between. In DNA form, the CDR3 reads TGCGCCAGCAGCTTAGGAGGCAATGCGGGGGCAGAGACCCAGTACTTC. This gives the protein CASSLGGNAGAETQYF.

The rearrangement joins TRBV2 to TRBJ2-1; 8 nucleotides line up with TRBD2. Germline V gene sequence: CDR1 SNHLY, CDR2 FYNNEI. There are 15 residues in the CDR3. J gave up 1 base and V 5 bases, and 4 bases lay outside the gene matches. The CDR3 here is CASSLGLDSYNEQFF. The CDR3 DNA follows: TGTGCCAGCAGTCTGGGACTAGATTCCTACAATGAGCAGTTCTTC.